The source of this T cell receptor (beta chain) is a study of identical twins. Regarding the study as a whole: For zero-insertion analyses, partial confounding could come from invariant MAIT and iNKT cells.

Turning to this clonotype: The antigen is unknown.

V lost 5 bases, J lost 5 bases, and 10 bases lay in between. The CDR3 sequence is 14 residues long. CDR1 and CDR2 from the germline V gene are SGHAT and FQNNGV. TCRdb used MiXCR to reprocess the 5' RACE reads, holding one entry per CDR3 protein. Of about 890,000 distinct CDR3 sequences listed, 9% to 15% are singletons. These data are also associated with another study on yellow fever vaccine responses in identical twins.

The receptor was isolated from a woman under 30 in good health. The V call is TRBV11-2, the J call TRBJ1-6, with D perhaps matching TRBD1 (5 bases). Material: PBMCs. CDR3 DNA sequence: TGTGCCAGCAGCACTCGACAGAATAATTCACCCCTCCACTTT. The encoded protein is CASSTRQNNSPLHF.